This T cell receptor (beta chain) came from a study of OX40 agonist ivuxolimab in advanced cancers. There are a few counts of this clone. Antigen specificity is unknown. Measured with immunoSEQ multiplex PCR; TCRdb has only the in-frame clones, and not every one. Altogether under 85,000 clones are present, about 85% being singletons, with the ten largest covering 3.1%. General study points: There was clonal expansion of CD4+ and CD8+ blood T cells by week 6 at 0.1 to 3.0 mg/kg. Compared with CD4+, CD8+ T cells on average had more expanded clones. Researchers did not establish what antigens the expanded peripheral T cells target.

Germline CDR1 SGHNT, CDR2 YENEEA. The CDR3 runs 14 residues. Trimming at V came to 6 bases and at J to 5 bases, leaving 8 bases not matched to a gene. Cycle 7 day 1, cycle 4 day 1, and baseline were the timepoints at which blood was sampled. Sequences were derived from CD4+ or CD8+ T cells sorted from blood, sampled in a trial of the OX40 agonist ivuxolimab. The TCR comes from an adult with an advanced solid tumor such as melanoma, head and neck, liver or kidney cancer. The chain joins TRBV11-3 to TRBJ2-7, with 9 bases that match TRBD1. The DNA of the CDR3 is TGTGCCAGCAGGGAACAGGGGGCTAACGACGAGCAGTACTTC. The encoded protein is CASREQGANDEQYF.